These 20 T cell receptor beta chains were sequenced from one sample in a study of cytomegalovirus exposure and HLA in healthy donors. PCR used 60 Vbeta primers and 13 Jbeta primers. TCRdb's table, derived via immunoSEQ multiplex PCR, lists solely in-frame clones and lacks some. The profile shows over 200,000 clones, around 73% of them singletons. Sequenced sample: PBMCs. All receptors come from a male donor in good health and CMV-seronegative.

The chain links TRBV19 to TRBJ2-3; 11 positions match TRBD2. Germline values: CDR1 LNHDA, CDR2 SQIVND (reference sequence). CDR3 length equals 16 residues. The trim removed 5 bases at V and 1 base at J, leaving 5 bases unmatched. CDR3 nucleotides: TGTGCCAGTAGTTCGAGACTAGCGGGACGCACAGATACGCAGTATTTT. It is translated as CASSSRLAGRTDTQYF.

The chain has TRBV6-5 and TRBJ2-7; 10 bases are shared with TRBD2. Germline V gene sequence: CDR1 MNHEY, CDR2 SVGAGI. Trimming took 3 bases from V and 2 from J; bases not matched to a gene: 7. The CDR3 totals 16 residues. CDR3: CASSYSSGRRTYEQYF. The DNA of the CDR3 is TGTGCCAGCAGTTATTCTAGCGGGAGACGTACCTACGAGCAGTACTTC.

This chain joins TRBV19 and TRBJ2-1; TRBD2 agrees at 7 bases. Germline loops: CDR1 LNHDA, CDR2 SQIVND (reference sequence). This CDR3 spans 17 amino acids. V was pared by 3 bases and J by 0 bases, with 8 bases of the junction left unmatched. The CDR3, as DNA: TGTGCCAGTAGTATCCCTAGCGGATCCAACTCCTACAATGAGCAGTTCTTC. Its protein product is CASSIPSGSNSYNEQFF. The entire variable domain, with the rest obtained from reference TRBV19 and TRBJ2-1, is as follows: DGGITQSPKYLFRKEGQNVTLSCEQNLNHDAMYWYRQDPGQGLRLIYYSQIVNDFQKGDIAEGYSVSREKKESFPLTVTSAQKNPTAFYLCASSIPSGSNSYNEQFFGPGTRLTVL.

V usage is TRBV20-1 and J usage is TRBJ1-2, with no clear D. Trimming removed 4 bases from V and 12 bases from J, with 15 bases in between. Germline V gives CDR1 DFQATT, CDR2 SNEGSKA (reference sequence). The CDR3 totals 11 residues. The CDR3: CSANQIQVHTF. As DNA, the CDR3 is TGCAGTGCTAACCAAATACAAGTCCACACCTTC.

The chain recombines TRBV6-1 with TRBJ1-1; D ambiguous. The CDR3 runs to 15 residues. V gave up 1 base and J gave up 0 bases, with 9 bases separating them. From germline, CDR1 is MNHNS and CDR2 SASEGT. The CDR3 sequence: CASSEEHGLNTEAFF. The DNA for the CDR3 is TGTGCCAGCAGTGAAGAGCACGGGTTGAACACTGAAGCTTTCTTT.

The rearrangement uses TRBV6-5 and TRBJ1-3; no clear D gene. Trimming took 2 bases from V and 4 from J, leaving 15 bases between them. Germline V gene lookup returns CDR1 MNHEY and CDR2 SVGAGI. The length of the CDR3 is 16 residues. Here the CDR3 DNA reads TGTGCCAGCAGTTACGGCGATGCCTCGGGGGGAAACACCATATATTTT. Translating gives CASSYGDASGGNTIYF.

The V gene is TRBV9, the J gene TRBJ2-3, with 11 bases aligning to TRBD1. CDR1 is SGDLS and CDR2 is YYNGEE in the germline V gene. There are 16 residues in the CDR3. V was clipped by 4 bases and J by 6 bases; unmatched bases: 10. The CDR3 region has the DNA TGTGCCAGCAGCATCGGGACAGGGGGGGCACAGGATACGCAGTATTTT. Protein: CASSIGTGGAQDTQYF.

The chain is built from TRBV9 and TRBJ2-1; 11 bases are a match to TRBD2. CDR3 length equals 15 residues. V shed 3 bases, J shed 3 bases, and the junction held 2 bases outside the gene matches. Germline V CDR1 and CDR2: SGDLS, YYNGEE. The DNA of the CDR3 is TGTGCCAGCAGCGACCTAGCGGGAGGCTACAATGAGCAGTTCTTC. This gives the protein CASSDLAGGYNEQFF.

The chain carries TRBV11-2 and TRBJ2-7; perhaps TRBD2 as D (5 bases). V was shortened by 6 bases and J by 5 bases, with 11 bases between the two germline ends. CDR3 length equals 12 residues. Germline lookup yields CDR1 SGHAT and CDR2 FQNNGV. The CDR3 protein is CASRGRGHEQYF. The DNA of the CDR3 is TGTGCCAGCAGGGGGAGAGGCCACGAGCAGTACTTC.

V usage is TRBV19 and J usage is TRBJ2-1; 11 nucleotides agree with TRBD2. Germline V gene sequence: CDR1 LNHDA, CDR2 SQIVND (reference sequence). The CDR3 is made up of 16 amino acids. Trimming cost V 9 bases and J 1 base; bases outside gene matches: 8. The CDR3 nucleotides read TGTGCCAGCGTAACAACTAGCGGGAGTTCCTACAATGAGCAGTTCTTC. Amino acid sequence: CASVTTSGSSYNEQFF.

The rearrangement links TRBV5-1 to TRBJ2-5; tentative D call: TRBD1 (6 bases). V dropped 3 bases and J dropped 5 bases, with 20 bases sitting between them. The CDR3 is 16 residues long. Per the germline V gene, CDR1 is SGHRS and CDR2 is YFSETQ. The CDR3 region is CASSWKPQGSGETQYF. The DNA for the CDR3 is TGCGCCAGCAGCTGGAAACCACAGGGCTCTGGGGAGACCCAGTACTTC.

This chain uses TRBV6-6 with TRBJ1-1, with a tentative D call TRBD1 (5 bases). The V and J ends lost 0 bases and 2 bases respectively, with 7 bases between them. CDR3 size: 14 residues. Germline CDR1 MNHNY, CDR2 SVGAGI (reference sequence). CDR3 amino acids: CASSYSGTNTEAFF. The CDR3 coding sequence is TGTGCCAGCAGTTACTCCGGGACTAACACTGAAGCTTTCTTT.

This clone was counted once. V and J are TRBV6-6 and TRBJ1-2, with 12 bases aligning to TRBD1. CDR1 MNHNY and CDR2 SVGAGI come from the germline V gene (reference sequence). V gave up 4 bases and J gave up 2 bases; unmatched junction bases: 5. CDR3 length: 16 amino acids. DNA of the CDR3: TGTGCCAGCAGTTCGGGACAGGGGGCTGGGAACTATGGCTACACCTTC. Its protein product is CASSSGQGAGNYGYTF.

The CDR3, as DNA: TGTGCCAGCAGCTTAGAAGGGAGCAGCACAGATACGCAGTATTTT. Amino acid sequence: CASSLEGSSTDTQYF. This rearrangement joins TRBV11-2 to TRBJ2-3, with TRBD2 as a possible D gene (5 bases). CDR3 length: 15 residues. Trimming shortened V by 0 bases and J by 0 bases, and 7 bases separated the two germline ends. CDR1 and CDR2 (germline): SGHAT, FQNNGV.

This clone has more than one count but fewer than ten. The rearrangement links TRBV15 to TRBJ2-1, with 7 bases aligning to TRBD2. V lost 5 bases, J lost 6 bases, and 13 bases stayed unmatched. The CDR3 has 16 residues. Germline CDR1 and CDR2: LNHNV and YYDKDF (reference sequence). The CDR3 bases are TGTGCCACCAGCCCTATCTGGGGGGGGAGAAGCAATGAGCAGTTCTTC. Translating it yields CATSPIWGGRSNEQFF.

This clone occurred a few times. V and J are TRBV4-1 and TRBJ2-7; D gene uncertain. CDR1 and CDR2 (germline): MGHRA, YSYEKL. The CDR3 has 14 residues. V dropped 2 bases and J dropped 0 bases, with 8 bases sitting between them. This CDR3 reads CASSQLSRSYEQYF. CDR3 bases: TGCGCCAGCAGCCAACTGAGCCGCTCCTACGAGCAGTACTTC.

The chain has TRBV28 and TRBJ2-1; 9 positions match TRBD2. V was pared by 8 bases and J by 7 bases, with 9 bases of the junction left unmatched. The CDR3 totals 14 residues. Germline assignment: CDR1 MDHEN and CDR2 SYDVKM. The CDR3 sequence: CASVVAGVGNEQFF. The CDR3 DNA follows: TGTGCCAGCGTTGTAGCGGGAGTCGGGAATGAGCAGTTCTTC.

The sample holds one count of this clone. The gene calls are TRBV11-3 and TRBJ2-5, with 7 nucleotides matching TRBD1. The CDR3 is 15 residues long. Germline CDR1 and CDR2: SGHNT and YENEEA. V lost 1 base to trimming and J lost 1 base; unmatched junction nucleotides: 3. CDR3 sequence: CASSLGDSAQETQYF. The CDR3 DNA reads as TGTGCCAGCAGCTTAGGGGACAGTGCCCAAGAGACCCAGTACTTC.

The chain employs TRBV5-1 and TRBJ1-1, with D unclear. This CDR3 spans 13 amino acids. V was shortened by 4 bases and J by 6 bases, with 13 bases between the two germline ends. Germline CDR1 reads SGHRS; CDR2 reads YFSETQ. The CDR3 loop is CASSGSGYSEAFF. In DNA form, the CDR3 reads TGCGCCAGCAGCGGGTCGGGTTACTCTGAAGCTTTCTTT.

The CDR3 loop reads CASMWQGANSPLHF. The CDR3 DNA reads TGTGCCAGTATGTGGCAGGGGGCGAATTCACCCCTCCACTTT. V gene TRBV19 combines with J gene TRBJ1-6, with 8 bases lining up with TRBD1. The CDR3 totals 14 residues. In germline, CDR1 is LNHDA, CDR2 SQIVND (reference sequence). Trimming removed 7 bases from V and 7 bases from J; junction bases left unmatched: 6.